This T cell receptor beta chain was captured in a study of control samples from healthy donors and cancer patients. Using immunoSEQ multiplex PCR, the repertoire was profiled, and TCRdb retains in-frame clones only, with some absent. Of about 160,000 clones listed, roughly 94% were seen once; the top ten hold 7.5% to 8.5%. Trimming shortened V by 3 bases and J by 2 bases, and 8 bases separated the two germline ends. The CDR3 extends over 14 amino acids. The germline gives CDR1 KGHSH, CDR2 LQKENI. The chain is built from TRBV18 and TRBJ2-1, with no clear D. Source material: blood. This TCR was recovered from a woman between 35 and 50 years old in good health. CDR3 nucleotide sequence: TGTGCCAGCTCACCCTACGATACCTACAATGAGCAGTTCTTC. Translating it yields CASSPYDTYNEQFF.